This TCR beta chain comes out of a study of blood T cell repertoires in COVID-19. About this clone itself: This sample includes further DNA sequences coding for the same CDR3.

Clones were read by immunoSEQ multiplex PCR, and TCRdb kept only the in-frame ones, dropping some. This sample carries 250,000 to 300,000 clones, 75% to 95% of them seen once, and the ten largest clones take about 1.1%. V lost 1 base to trimming and J lost 3 bases; unmatched junction nucleotides: 0. The germline CDR1 and CDR2 sequences are SGHAT and FQDESV (reference sequence). This CDR3 spans 15 amino acids. This receptor was identified in a woman in her 30s who had recovered from COVID-19. Source material: PBMCs or T cells enriched from blood (not recorded which). V and J are TRBV11-1 and TRBJ2-7; 13 bases are shared with TRBD2. The CDR3 spells CASSLGTSGSYEQYF. In nucleotides, the CDR3 is TGTGCCAGCAGCTTAGGGACTAGCGGGAGCTACGAGCAGTACTTC.